Here is one T cell receptor beta chain with its context. Profiled with immunoSEQ multiplex PCR; TCRdb holds only in-frame clones, not every one. The sample holds some 650,000 clones, around 97% seen once. Each of the donors was a healthy adult who was HIV-negative and had not had a recent acute infection or vaccination. The data were obtained in a study of shared clonotypes between healthy human individuals. As for the study in general: CD4 naive and CD4 memory each took three plates per donor, while CD8 naive took two and CD8 memory one.

The CDR3 length is 14 residues. Germline CDR1 MDHEN, CDR2 SYDVKM. Trimming cost V 4 bases and J 0 bases; bases outside gene matches: 3. This sequence originates from a woman under 40 in good health. The specimen sequenced was naive CD4+ T cells sorted from blood. The subset: CD45RA+ positively selected. The V gene is TRBV28, the J gene TRBJ2-7; TRBD2 matches at 7 bases. The CDR3 loop is CASSSGRSSYEQYF. CDR3 DNA: TGTGCCAGCAGTTCCGGGAGGAGCTCCTACGAGCAGTACTTC.